This T cell receptor (beta chain) derives from a study of blood T cell repertoires in COVID-19. Study context: Material from acute and convalescent COVID-19 was sourced from the United States, Italy and Spain. PBMCs, B-cell-depleted T cells, or T cells provided the cDNA or gDNA that made up the material.

In the study's own analysis: Amplifying reference gene primers gave estimates of nucleated cell counts. TCRdb's copy holds only in-frame clones and misses some; the assay was immunoSEQ multiplex PCR. V and J calls and clone size are copied from that table; D and trimming were computed from the DNA. This table holds 50,000 to 65,000 clones, around four fifths found once. Trimming took 0 bases from V and 1 from J, leaving 13 bases between them. In germline, CDR1 is SGHRS, CDR2 YFSETQ. This CDR3 has 16 residues. Sequencing was performed on peripheral blood. The V gene is TRBV5-1, the J gene TRBJ1-1; D might be TRBD1 (5 bases). The source of this sequence is a human donor in a cohort sampled during active COVID-19. The CDR3 protein is CASSLDRGMGNTEAFF. Written as DNA, the CDR3 is TGCGCCAGCAGCTTGGATAGGGGTATGGGGAACACTGAAGCTTTCTTT.